These 32 T cell receptor beta chains were sequenced from one sample in a study of T cells in Graves' hyperthyroidism and ophthalmopathy. Researchers took RNA transcripts and amplified the TCR beta CDR3 regions from them. TCR CDR3 underwent first-round RT-PCR with the HTBI primer set. TCRdb re-analysed the multiplex PCR reads in MiXCR, keeping a single row per CDR3 protein. The sample carries hundreds of thousands of distinct CDR3 sequences, roughly 16% recorded once. The source material was blood. These receptors were collected from a woman between 40 and 55 years old with Graves' ophthalmopathy.

This clonotype was seen ten or more times. The CDR3 DNA reads TGCAGTGCTAGGCTGAGGGGGGGGAGGGATACGCAGTATTTT. Translation: CSARLRGGRDTQYF. The chain recombines TRBV20-1 with TRBJ2-3; a weak D match, TRBD2 (7 bases). V lost 3 bases to trimming and J lost 6 bases, with 16 bases between them. This CDR3 contains 14 residues. The germline CDR1 and CDR2 sequences are DFQATT and SNEGSKA (reference sequence).

This clonotype has ten or more counts. This chain connects TRBV5-1 to TRBJ2-1; D uncertain. This CDR3 contains 14 residues. Germline V gives CDR1 SGHRS, CDR2 YFSETQ. Trimming removed 0 bases at V and 4 bases at J, with 8 bases between. The CDR3 spells CASSLVSVYNEQFF. CDR3 nucleotides: TGCGCCAGCAGCTTGGTATCGGTGTACAATGAGCAGTTCTTC.

This clonotype was seen many times. The chain couples TRBV6-1 to TRBJ2-1, with D possibly matching TRBD2 (6 bases). The germline gives CDR1 MNHNS, CDR2 SASEGT. Trimming took off 8 bases at V and 3 bases at J, with 17 bases between the two ends. The CDR3 has 15 residues. The CDR3 sequence: CASGPRAAGYNEQFF. The CDR3 region has the DNA TGTGCCAGCGGGCCTCGAGCAGCGGGCTACAATGAGCAGTTCTTC.

This clonotype has a count of ten or more. The chain links TRBV20-1 to TRBJ2-7, with TRBD2 identical over 9 bases. The V and J ends lost 6 bases and 0 bases, in that order; junction bases with no gene match: 6. Germline lookup yields CDR1 DFQATT and CDR2 SNEGSKA (reference sequence). This CDR3 contains 14 residues. CDR3: CSAKAGGASYEQYF. CDR3 coding DNA: TGCAGTGCCAAGGCGGGGGGGGCCTCCTACGAGCAGTACTTC.

This rearrangement joins TRBV6-2 or TRBV6-3 to TRBJ2-1; 9 bases fit TRBD2. V was pared by 6 bases and J by 5 bases, with 14 bases of the junction left unmatched. The CDR3 has 17 residues. Germline CDR1 is MNHEY and CDR2 is SVGEGT. The DNA for the CDR3 is TGTGCCAGCAGCGGACCTAGCGGGACCCCACGGGACAATGAGCAGTTCTTC. Translation: CASSGPSGTPRDNEQFF.

This clonotype was seen once. The chain couples TRBV4-1 to TRBJ2-1; 9 bases are a match to TRBD2. Germline V lookup: CDR1 MGHRA, CDR2 YSYEKL. The CDR3 extends over 16 amino acids. The V and J ends lost 1 base and 3 bases, in that order; junction bases with no gene match: 4. CDR3 coding DNA: TGCGCCAGCAGCCAAGTCATAGCGGGAGTCTACAATGAGCAGTTCTTC. Protein sequence: CASSQVIAGVYNEQFF.

This clonotype was seen only a few times. The chain carries TRBV20-1 and TRBJ2-3, with a tentative D call TRBD2 (5 bases). CDR1 and CDR2 (germline): DFQATT, SNEGSKA (reference sequence). This CDR3 has 13 amino acids. Trimming shortened V by 4 bases and J by 3 bases, and 11 bases separated the two germline ends. CDR3 protein: CSATLDVTDTQYF. The CDR3 region has the DNA TGCAGTGCTACACTAGATGTGACAGATACGCAGTATTTT.

The CDR3 region is CASSIAGPISSYEQYF. The DNA of the CDR3 is TGTGCCAGTAGTATTGCGGGGCCAATTTCCTCCTACGAGCAGTACTTC. The rearrangement links TRBV19 to TRBJ2-7, with a tentative D call TRBD2 (6 bases). The V gene lost 3 bases and the J gene lost 0 bases, with 15 bases spanning the gap. CDR3 size: 16 residues. Germline-derived CDR1 and CDR2 are LNHDA and SQIVND (reference sequence). Complete variable domain (other parts from reference TRBV19 and TRBJ2-7): DGGITQSPKYLFRKEGQNVTLSCEQNLNHDAMYWYRQDPGQGLRLIYYSQIVNDFQKGDIAEGYSVSREKKESFPLTVTSAQKNPTAFYLCASSIAGPISSYEQYFGPGTRLTVT.

This clonotype was counted only a few times. The rearrangement joins TRBV30 to TRBJ2-7; no definite D call. The ends were cut back, 3 bases at V and 1 base at J, with 4 bases in the middle. Germline lookup yields CDR1 GTSNPN and CDR2 SVGIG (reference sequence). This CDR3 contains 11 residues. The CDR3 here is CAWSRSYEQYF. In nucleotides, the CDR3 is TGTGCCTGGAGCCGTTCCTACGAGCAGTACTTC.

V is TRBV28 and J is TRBJ1-2; maybe TRBD1 (5 bases). Per germline, CDR1 MDHEN and CDR2 SYDVKM. This CDR3 comprises 14 residues. Trimming cost V 6 bases and J 8 bases, with 19 bases left between them. The CDR3 here is CASRAQDSPGGYTF. The CDR3 DNA reads as TGTGCCAGCAGAGCTCAAGACAGTCCCGGAGGCTACACCTTC.

In this sample, this clonotype turned up many times. This chain joins TRBV28 and TRBJ1-5; tentative D call: TRBD1 (5 bases). The germline gives CDR1 MDHEN, CDR2 SYDVKM. The germline V and J ends were trimmed by 6 bases and 2 bases, with 14 bases remaining between them. The CDR3 extends over 15 amino acids. CDR3 nucleotides: TGTGCCAGCAGAGCCCCGGGGCAAGGCAATCAGCCCCAGCATTTT. Translated, it gives CASRAPGQGNQPQHF.

This clonotype was recorded at least ten times. The chain has TRBV11-3 and TRBJ2-3; D perhaps matches TRBD1 (6 bases). Trimming removed 5 bases from V and 1 base from J, with 16 bases in between. Germline lookup yields CDR1 SGHNT and CDR2 YENEEA. The length of the CDR3 is 16 residues. The CDR3 protein is CASSPGQPSGTDTQYF. CDR3 sequence (DNA): TGTGCCAGCAGCCCCGGACAGCCCAGCGGCACAGATACGCAGTATTTT.

This clonotype appeared a few times. The V call is TRBV27, the J call TRBJ2-1; D call uncertain. Per germline, CDR1 MNHEY and CDR2 SMNVEV (reference sequence). This CDR3 has 13 amino acids. V lost 1 base to trimming and J lost 5 bases, with 6 bases between them. CDR3 coding DNA: TGTGCCAGCAGTTTATTTCGGGACAATGAGCAGTTCTTC. This codes for CASSLFRDNEQFF.

The chain recombines TRBV6-1 with TRBJ1-6; 7 bases match TRBD1. J lost 11 bases, V lost 3 bases, and 7 bases had no gene match. Germline values: CDR1 MNHNS, CDR2 SASEGT. The CDR3 contains 14 residues. For the CDR3, the DNA is TGTGCCAGCAGTGAGGGAGGGGGCAGTCCACCCCTCCACTTT. Its translation: CASSEGGGSPPLHF.

This clonotype occurred many times. The chain has TRBV7-2 and TRBJ2-1, with a tentative D call TRBD1 (5 bases). V was trimmed by 1 base and J by 7 bases, leaving 14 bases between them. CDR1 is SGHTA and CDR2 is FQGNSA in the germline V gene. The CDR3 has 15 amino acids. CDR3 sequence: CASSLGQGVWNEQFF. DNA for the CDR3: TGTGCCAGCAGCTTAGGGCAGGGTGTGTGGAATGAGCAGTTCTTC.

This clonotype was seen ten or more times. The chain combines TRBV18 with TRBJ1-1; D unresolved. The CDR3 runs 15 residues. The germline V gene has CDR1 KGHSH and CDR2 LQKENI. Between the trimmed V and J ends, which lost 2 bases and 4 bases, there was a span of 14 bases. DNA for the CDR3: TGTGCCAGCTCACCAGACACGAGTTCGAGCACTGAAGCTTTCTTT. It translates to CASSPDTSSSTEAFF.

There are many counts of this clonotype. The J gene is TRBJ2-1, the V gene TRBV27; D remains unclear. CDR1 MNHEY and CDR2 SMNVEV come from the germline V gene (reference sequence). Trimming took 5 bases from V and 4 from J, leaving 9 bases between them. The CDR3 length is 13 residues. The CDR3 DNA is TGTGCCAGCAGTCCACCGCCTTACAATGAGCAGTTCTTC. Residues: CASSPPPYNEQFF.

This chain uses TRBV7-6 with TRBJ2-1; 10 nucleotides match TRBD2. CDR1 SGHVS and CDR2 FNYEAQ come from the germline V gene. V was pared by 3 bases and J by 5 bases, with 4 bases of the junction left unmatched. CDR3 size: 15 residues. The CDR3 bases are TGTGCCAGCAGCTTTTTAGCGGGGGGCGACAATGAGCAGTTCTTC. Protein product: CASSFLAGGDNEQFF.

This clonotype showed up many times. The rearrangement uses TRBV3-1 and TRBJ2-1; D is uncertain. Trimming left V 1 base short and J 2 bases short, with 12 bases between. Germline V CDR1 and CDR2: LGHDT, YNNKEL (reference sequence). CDR3 length equals 16 residues. CDR3 amino acids: CASSQGSRVAYNEQFF. Written as DNA, the CDR3 is TGTGCCAGCAGCCAAGGCTCAAGGGTGGCCTACAATGAGCAGTTCTTC.

This clonotype was seen more than once but under ten times. This sequence joins TRBV4-1 and TRBJ1-1; possible D gene TRBD1, 5 bases. The length of the CDR3 is 15 residues. CDR1 and CDR2 from the germline V gene are MGHRA and YSYEKL. With 4 bases removed from V and 1 base from J, the gap between germline ends came to 13 bases. CDR3 DNA: TGCGCCAGCAGCCCTCTCTTCGGGGGGAACACTGAAGCTTTCTTT. It specifies CASSPLFGGNTEAFF.

This clonotype appeared a few times. The chain recombines TRBV19 with TRBJ1-6, with D maybe TRBD1 (5 bases). The CDR3 totals 15 residues. Germline loops: CDR1 LNHDA, CDR2 SQIVND (reference sequence). Trimming took 6 bases from V and 7 from J, leaving 16 bases between them. The CDR3 DNA sequence: TGTGCCAGTAGCAATATCCGGGGCGAAAATTCACCCCTCCACTTT. Protein: CASSNIRGENSPLHF.

A few counts support this clonotype. The chain has TRBV29-1 and TRBJ1-1; D not certain. The germline V gene has CDR1 SQVTM and CDR2 ANQGSEA. V shed 4 bases and J shed 3 bases, with 12 bases lying between them. The CDR3 runs 13 residues. The CDR3 protein is CSVGPLRDTEAFF. CDR3 coding DNA: TGCAGCGTTGGGCCTCTGAGGGACACTGAAGCTTTCTTT.

The chain couples TRBV6-1 to TRBJ2-7; 9 bases are a match to TRBD2. The CDR3 extends over 16 amino acids. J was trimmed by 0 bases and V by 2 bases; bases with no gene match: 5. Germline assignment: CDR1 MNHNS and CDR2 SASEGT. The CDR3 DNA reads TGTGCCAGCAGTGAAATTCTAGCGGGAAGCTCCTACGAGCAGTACTTC. It yields the protein CASSEILAGSSYEQYF.

This clonotype was counted only a few times. V is TRBV6-1 and J is TRBJ2-7; D is undetermined. The V gene lost 4 bases and the J gene lost 1 base, with 8 bases spanning the gap. Germline CDR1 reads MNHNS; CDR2 reads SASEGT. The CDR3 has 13 residues. The CDR3 reads CASSVVSSYEQYF. The CDR3 region has the DNA TGTGCCAGCAGTGTAGTCTCGTCCTACGAGCAGTACTTC.

V gene TRBV20-1 combines with J gene TRBJ2-7, with D possibly being TRBD2 (5 bases). The germline V and J ends were trimmed by 3 bases and 6 bases, with 24 bases remaining between them. The length of the CDR3 is 16 residues. Per the germline V gene, CDR1 is DFQATT and CDR2 is SNEGSKA (reference sequence). Written as DNA, the CDR3 is TGCAGTGCTAGGGGAAGTGGTAGCGAGAGCGTTTTCGAGCAGTACTTC. It encodes CSARGSGSESVFEQYF.

Many counts were recorded for this clonotype. The J gene is TRBJ2-1, the V gene TRBV11-2; D is unresolved. Between the trimmed V and J ends, which lost 5 bases and 9 bases, there was a span of 14 bases. CDR3 length: 13 residues. CDR1 and CDR2 (germline): SGHAT, FQNNGV. The CDR3 is CASSQMPAGEQFF. For the CDR3, the DNA is TGTGCCAGCAGCCAAATGCCGGCTGGTGAGCAGTTCTTC.

The chain recombines TRBV10-2 with TRBJ2-7; D gene ambiguous. Germline V CDR1 and CDR2: WSHSY, SAAADI. The V end lost 6 bases, the J end lost 5 bases, and 11 bases lay between the germline ends. The CDR3 has 12 amino acids. This CDR3 reads CASSAWAHEQYF. Here the CDR3 DNA reads TGCGCCAGCAGCGCATGGGCACACGAGCAGTACTTC.

This chain connects TRBV6-1 to TRBJ1-5, with D tentatively TRBD1 (6 bases). The ends were cut back, 6 bases at V and 4 bases at J, with 25 bases in the middle. CDR1 is MNHNS, CDR2 SASEGT, per germline. The CDR3 covers 18 residues. The CDR3 loop reads CASRCRGAVSTRNQPQHF. CDR3 bases: TGTGCCAGCAGATGCAGGGGCGCGGTCTCGACGCGGAATCAGCCCCAGCATTTT.

This clonotype was detected a few times. The V call is TRBV30, the J call TRBJ1-6, with D uncertain. Germline V gene sequence: CDR1 GTSNPN, CDR2 SVGIG (reference sequence). Trimming left V 5 bases short and J 12 bases short, with 20 bases between. The CDR3 length is 14 residues. The CDR3 bases are TGTGCCTGGCGCCCGGGTCAGGCAAGTGGACCCCTCCACTTT. This translates into CAWRPGQASGPLHF.

There are many counts of this clonotype. The chain carries TRBV6-1 and TRBJ2-3; the match to TRBD2 covers 8 bases. The CDR3 runs to 16 residues. Germline V lookup: CDR1 MNHNS, CDR2 SASEGT. V shed 3 bases and J 1 base; nucleotides not matched to a gene: 6. The CDR3 sequence is CASSDLSGGGTDTQYF. CDR3 nucleotides: TGTGCCAGCAGTGATCTGAGCGGGGGTGGCACAGATACGCAGTATTTT.

This clonotype has at least ten counts. The chain joins TRBV2 to TRBJ1-1; D possibly corresponds to TRBD1 (5 bases). The CDR3 has 17 residues. Germline V lookup: CDR1 SNHLY, CDR2 FYNNEI. V lost 1 base, J lost 1 base, and 16 bases lay in between. The CDR3 protein is CASSEGGAGNSNTEAFF. CDR3 nucleotides: TGTGCCAGCAGTGAAGGAGGGGCTGGGAATTCGAACACTGAAGCTTTCTTT.

There are many counts of this clonotype. The genes are TRBV27 and TRBJ2-3; 7 nucleotides agree with TRBD2. Germline CDR1 reads MNHEY; CDR2 reads SMNVEV (reference sequence). This CDR3 has 14 residues. The V segment lost 6 bases and the J segment 4 bases; nucleotides outside the gene matches: 7. The CDR3 reads CASSPTSPPDTQYF. The CDR3 nucleotides are TGTGCCAGCAGCCCGACTAGCCCGCCAGATACGCAGTATTTT.